Listed below are T cell receptor beta chains from one sample, sequenced in a study of blood T cell repertoires in COVID-19. TCRdb's table, derived via immunoSEQ multiplex PCR, lists solely in-frame clones and lacks some. The repertoire holds roughly 26,000 clones, with around 65% as singletons. The source material was peripheral blood. The source of these receptors is a man aged 60 to 75 with active or convalescent COVID-19. The CDR3 runs from the conserved cysteine through the conserved F or W. Fields, in order: V gene, J gene, CDR3 protein.

V gene: TRBV11-3
J gene: TRBJ2-4
CDR3 protein: CASSLPSRGQKNIQYF

V gene: TRBV6-1
J gene: TRBJ1-4
CDR3 protein: CASSDGTADVEKLFF

V gene: TRBV5-6
J gene: TRBJ1-5
CDR3 protein: CASSLRAGTRPQHF

V gene: TRBV7-2
J gene: TRBJ1-6
CDR3 protein: CASRPGSGGSPLHF

V gene: TRBV27
J gene: TRBJ1-1
CDR3 protein: CASSPDRGGTEAFF

V gene: TRBV5-1
J gene: TRBJ1-6
CDR3 protein: CASSLDGTGAGNSPLHF

V gene: TRBV10-3
J gene: TRBJ2-5
CDR3 protein: CAISDGGVWETQYF

V gene: TRBV5-1
J gene: TRBJ2-2
CDR3 protein: CASTLSGTPILNTGELFF

V gene: TRBV10-3
J gene: TRBJ2-5
CDR3 protein: CASQVRTRETQYF

V gene: TRBV5-4
J gene: TRBJ2-7
CDR3 protein: CASSGGGRYEQYF

V gene: TRBV10-1
J gene: TRBJ1-1
CDR3 protein: CASSSQGGTEAFF

V gene: TRBV12-3/TRBV12-4
J gene: TRBJ2-3
CDR3 protein: CASTRGDGDTQYF

V gene: TRBV9
J gene: TRBJ1-4
CDR3 protein: CASSPRTGDREKLFF

V gene: TRBV12-3/TRBV12-4
J gene: TRBJ2-7
CDR3 protein: CASSRNNYEQYF

V gene: TRBV7-9
J gene: TRBJ2-1
CDR3 protein: CASSLEYFRVADTYNEQFF

V gene: TRBV5-5
J gene: TRBJ2-5
CDR3 protein: CASSLVGGGAGETQYF

V gene: TRBV2
J gene: TRBJ1-1
CDR3 protein: CASSSRNTEAFF

V gene: TRBV12-3/TRBV12-4
J gene: TRBJ2-5
CDR3 protein: CASRETNQETQYF

V gene: TRBV11-2
J gene: TRBJ2-2
CDR3 protein: CASSPSEPNTGELFF

V gene: TRBV19
J gene: TRBJ1-5
CDR3 protein: CASTGRGYNQPQHF

V gene: TRBV7-8
J gene: TRBJ2-7
CDR3 protein: CASSLGRQGAYEQYF

V gene: TRBV9
J gene: TRBJ2-7
CDR3 protein: CASSVAADIYEQYF

V gene: TRBV21-1
J gene: TRBJ1-4
CDR3 protein: CASSRLRAKEKLFF

V gene: TRBV12-3/TRBV12-4
J gene: TRBJ1-6
CDR3 protein: CASSTRGNSALHF

V gene: TRBV11-2
J gene: TRBJ1-1
CDR3 protein: CASSRRGARDTEAFF

V gene: TRBV5-1
J gene: TRBJ2-1
CDR3 protein: CASSWGGVRDNEQFF

V gene: TRBV30
J gene: TRBJ1-2
CDR3 protein: CAWIRDTAYGYTF

V gene: TRBV5-5
J gene: TRBJ2-3
CDR3 protein: CASSLEQIPDTQYF

V gene: TRBV5-1
J gene: TRBJ2-2
CDR3 protein: CASSLSWRTGELFF

V gene: TRBV12-3/TRBV12-4
J gene: TRBJ1-1
CDR3 protein: CASSFLGGIAFF

V gene: TRBV6-6
J gene: TRBJ2-7
CDR3 protein: CASHAGGSYEQYF

V gene: TRBV6-1
J gene: TRBJ1-1
CDR3 protein: CASSENREAFF

V gene: TRBV19
J gene: TRBJ2-4
CDR3 protein: CASSIQAGQKNIQYF

V gene: TRBV2
J gene: TRBJ2-6
CDR3 protein: CASSLFIVASGANVLTF

V gene: TRBV2
J gene: TRBJ1-5
CDR3 protein: CASSIGTGGRNQPQHF

V gene: TRBV24-1
J gene: TRBJ1-6
CDR3 protein: CATSDLPGRGNSPLHF